This T cell receptor beta chain was sequenced in a study of cytomegalovirus exposure and HLA in healthy donors (dated by TCRdb to 2017 to 2019). As for the study more broadly: An earlier analysis of about 530 of the donors reported under 300 Gb of sequence data and around 100 million unique TCR beta sequences obtained from around 170 million T cells. On average, 235,054 unique TCR beta nucleotide sequences were sequenced per donor among roughly 430 genotyped donors of the cohort, with 15% to 20% of those sequences being non-productive. To predict cytomegalovirus infection status, the study brought together high-throughput TCR immunosequencing, statistical association of individual TCRs with disease status, and machine learning. The number of typed donors differed by locus: 629-630 for A, B, C, DRB1 and DQB1; approximately 520 for DQA1; over 600 for DPA1; and around 470 for DPB1. The study was designed to test whether signatures of past pathogen exposure could be identified by cataloging public T cell receptors. Of the roughly 420 genotyped donors, more than 75% were placed in the genetic ancestry cluster associated with self-reported Caucasian donors. To study patterns of TCR occurrence, a later analysis re-analyzed previously published TCR beta repertoires from around 700 donors and added high-resolution HLA genotyping. The study profiled the T cell repertoires of 666 subjects by immunosequencing and related them to cytomegalovirus serostatus. An early release that covered fewer than 800 HLA-typed donors contained about 290 gigabases of sequencing data and about 84 million unique TCR sequences. Because of strong linkage in the cohort, roughly five DR-DQ haplotypes were treated as single units for association and clustering. Along with the 666-subject first cohort, a separate validation cohort of some 130 different subjects was used. Every repertoire in the discovery cohort had been generated on one and the same sequencing platform. A later genetic analysis used genome-wide SNP genotypes for about 55% of the 666 donors, treating that subset as a discovery cohort. Rather than using new phenotypic data, the later analysis identified candidate immune exposures from TCR beta sequences and from how often those sequences occurred across donors. An earlier analysis of 587 of the donors applied high-throughput TCR beta sequencing to assess whether each TCR beta V gene segment acted as functional or pseudogenic. HLA typing included class I and class II loci at four-digit resolution. Donor age, sex, ethnicity and CMV serostatus were compiled alongside the repertoire data.

The cohort comprised 670 or so healthy bone marrow donors. All cohort members were sampled while nominally healthy, although unrecorded immune exposures were likely present. CMV serostatus was positive for 250 to 300 and negative for about 55% of the 666 cohort members, and was not recorded for this donor. Every donor gave a peripheral blood sample, and the peripheral blood mononuclear cells from that sample were used for TCR beta sequencing. The Qiagen DNeasy Blood Extraction Kit was used to extract genomic DNA from the blood cell samples. Libraries were prepared through the immunoSEQ multiplex PCR assay. The multiplex PCR relied on a mix of 60 forward primers for TCR Vbeta segments and 13 reverse primers for TCR Jbeta segments. The CDR3 region of rearranged TCR beta genes was amplified from genomic DNA by a multiplex PCR assay. Amplified TCR beta libraries were sequenced as 87-base-pair reads on the Illumina HiSeq System. On the study's bioinformatics: Across the roughly 670 repertoires, a later analysis counted tens of millions of unique TCR beta chains, roughly 11 million of which were shared by at least two donors. A nearest-neighbor algorithm error-corrected the raw reads and collapsed the reads into unique sequences, merging closely related sequences to remove PCR and sequencing errors. V, D and J gene segments were assigned by aligning CDR3 sequences to IMGT reference sequences. For a sequence to be retained, a match of at least six nucleotides to both a V gene segment and a J gene segment was required. Rearrangements were classified as productive when the CDR3 lacked stop codons and remained in frame with V and J, and all other rearrangements were classified as non-productive. Following IMGT convention, CDR3 was defined as the stretch from the second conserved V-encoded cysteine up to the conserved J-encoded phenylalanine. In an earlier analysis of around 540 of the donors, sequences lacking an unambiguous match to a single V gene segment were excluded. In an earlier analysis of around 590 of the donors, a V segment was called functional when productive rearrangements were above 56.7%, and segregating when the standard deviation between donors exceeded 5%. To diagnose cytomegalovirus status from the catalog of TCR beta chain sequences, a statistical classification framework was built. In a later analysis, TCR nucleotide sequences were compared against IMGT/GENE-DB human TR gene sequences so that V and J genes could be assigned. Using the TCRdist pipeline, a later analysis assigned CDR3 sequences along with most-parsimonious VDJ recombination scenarios. A later analysis defined each TCR beta chain by its CDR3 amino acid sequence plus V-gene family, and excluded reads lacking a unique V-gene family. As a way to deal with suspected cross-contamination and a sequencing artifact, a later analysis dropped over 550 nucleotide sequences that were highly shared and had low generation probability. In a later analysis, a clonal expansion index was calculated for each public chain from normalized within-repertoire ranks of inferred template counts. In a later analysis, generation probabilities were computed using a VDJ recombination model fitted to out-of-frame rearrangements, and the results were checked against IGoR. Hypergeometric tests were used in a later analysis to score TCR-TCR, TCR-HLA and TCR-CMV co-occurrence, with a repertoire-size bias correction applied to the TCR pairs. A later analysis estimated false discovery rates by permuting HLA or CMV assignments 20 times. A later analysis grouped co-occurring TCRs with DBSCAN, adding TCRdist sequence similarity when clustering within HLA-allele-positive subsets. Repertoires with fewer than 30,000 or more than 120,000 public chains were left out of co-occurrence clustering, as were about five repertoires with anomalous nucleotide sharing. Here the immuneACCESS table is served through TCRdb, limited to in-frame sequences with V and J called. Missing clones are a known gap in these copies; in checked studies unresolved V genes cover under half, and the rest lacks a known reason. The D gene and trimming were derived from the DNA, and the V and J assignments and clone size from that table. In this sample the table shows fewer than 150,000 clones, 55% to 80% of which occur a single time. About 15% of the sample belongs to the ten largest clones.

As regards this clone: What antigen it recognizes has not been identified. The sample holds no much larger clone one base away, and base qualities are not on file.

The paper's findings and limits, for the study overall: The earlier analysis of a few hundred of the donors excluded roughly 17 rarely observed V segments, including chromosome 9 orphons, because counts were too low. In a later analysis, TCR association rates were found to vary across HLA loci, with the most associated TCRs seen for DRB1 alleles and the fewest for HLA-C alleles. Most TCR sequences were seen in very few donors, while some public TCRs were found in many individuals. A further reported finding was that TCR beta sequences accurately predicted the HLA-A and HLA-B alleles for most subjects in the first cohort. Correlated functional status among segregating V segments might be attributable to linkage disequilibrium, but an unknown experimental factor could not be ruled out. Most CMV-associated TCR beta chains appeared to be HLA-restricted in a later analysis, and the HLA associations seemed to be driven largely by CMV exposure. In a later analysis, HLA-associated TCR beta chains showed more clonal expansion and lower generation probabilities than non-associated chains that were equally common. For the cohort, immune exposure information was limited to CMV serostatus. A total of some 180 TCR beta chains were listed by the study as associated with cytomegalovirus. In a later genetic analysis, a missense DCLRE1C variant was associated with V-gene and J-gene trimming of TCR beta chains, and the association was replicated in an independent cohort. A cluster of highly shared sequence variants was judged likely to represent a technical artifact of the sequencing pipeline. When HLA alleles, especially DR and DQ, strongly co-occurred, TCR associations were difficult to assign to individual alleles. Because the 87-base-pair reads could not distinguish some IMGT-functional V segments, including TRBV6-2 and TRBV6-3, those segments were excluded. In an earlier analysis of roughly 500 of the donors, most TCR beta V segments appeared in productive rearrangements about 87% or about 30% of the time, broadly matching IMGT annotations. In this cohort, only TCR beta chains were sequenced, and detectable features were limited by the absence of alpha or paired-chain data. The authors suggested that the approach could potentially be generalized to other disease states and immunological phenotypes. Several of the top co-occurrence clusters appeared to be linked to parvovirus B19, influenza, CMV and Epstein-Barr virus, according to a later analysis. Three of the identified cytomegalovirus-associated TCR beta chains were confirmed in vitro to be specific for cytomegalovirus antigens. Compared with the 666-donor mean, donors in an Asian-associated ancestry cluster had fewer N-insertions in productive TCRs, according to a later genetic analysis. A later analysis associated about 17,000 TCR beta sequences with specific HLA alleles at a false discovery rate of 0.05. The presence/absence analyses assumed that sequencing depth was roughly uniform across donors, and that assumption may not be true. Because HLA typing was missing for some donors at each locus, association tests included only the typed subset. Cytomegalovirus status was reported to be diagnosed by the classifier with high specificity and sensitivity in both the original and validation cohorts.

The CDR3 sequence holds 14 residues, the cysteine and phenylalanine included. Just CDR3 DNA is preserved here, 42 bases in frame from base 1. V gives up 4 bases and J gives up 2 bases, and the segment between their germline ends measures 12 bases. CDR1 and CDR2 were assigned from the germline V gene (reference sequence) as SGHNT and YYREEE. The TCR sequence derives from a human donor in good health. This receptor chain uses TRBV5-4 and TRBJ2-5, with TRBD2 as a weak D call on 5 bases. The sequenced material came from PBMCs. The CDR3 corresponds to CASSAGPAQETQYF. The base sequence is TGTGCCAGCAGCGCGGGCCCGGCACAAGAGACCCAGTACTTC.